This T cell receptor (beta chain) was documented in a study of CD8 T cells in Susac syndrome. Findings of the study overall: The study's TCR sequencing and HLA analysis drew on a certain number of individuals. That number was acknowledged as relatively small.

TEMRA cells were FACS-enriched, and CD8+ and CD4+ T cells were isolated negatively. Trimming took off 1 base at V and 3 bases at J, with 9 bases between the two ends. The CDR3 is 14 amino acids. Germline lookup yields CDR1 LGHDT and CDR2 YNNKEL (reference sequence). Random hexamers were used to reverse transcribe an amount of roughly 0.45 to 1 ug RNA. Via MiXCR, TCRdb re-called the immunoSEQ multiplex PCR reads, giving one row per CDR3 protein. The data contain roughly 400,000 distinct CDR3 sequences, about 85% of them seen just once; the ten biggest clones take up about 0.12%. For this clonotype: Antigen: not known.

This TCR was sampled from a human donor with multiple sclerosis. Sample: CD8+ T cells from PBMCs. The chain recombines TRBV3-1 with TRBJ1-2, with unresolved D. The CDR3 region has the DNA TGTGCCAGCAGCCAAGGTCGGAGATACTATGGCTACACCTTC. This encodes CASSQGRRYYGYTF.